Following are 12 T cell receptor beta chains from one sample sequenced in a study of cytomegalovirus exposure and HLA in healthy donors. Use of 60 Vbeta and 13 Jbeta primers characterized the PCR. Here immunoSEQ multiplex PCR was the method, and the copy in TCRdb shows in-frame clones only, minus some. The table has about 170,000 clones, over 60% seen once; the top ten hold 0.98%. Sequences were obtained from PBMCs. The receptors shown here come from a woman aged 50 to 60 in good health and CMV-seropositive.

This clone occurred a few times. The chain couples TRBV7-2 to TRBJ2-7; D perhaps matches TRBD2 (6 bases). Trimming shortened V by 0 bases and J by 5 bases, and 17 bases separated the two germline ends. CDR1 and CDR2 from the germline V gene are SGHTA and FQGNSA. The length of the CDR3 is 16 residues. CDR3 protein: CASSLAAGLHGDEQYF. CDR3 nucleotide sequence: TGTGCCAGCAGCTTAGCGGCGGGACTGCACGGGGACGAGCAGTACTTC.

The rearrangement links TRBV19 to TRBJ2-1; 7 bases agree with TRBD2. The germline gives CDR1 LNHDA, CDR2 SQIVND (reference sequence). CDR3 size: 15 residues. V trimming: 3 bases; J trimming: 2 bases; junction bases outside the gene matches: 4. CDR3: CASSILAAAYNEQFF. The DNA for the CDR3 is TGTGCCAGTAGTATCCTAGCGGCAGCCTACAATGAGCAGTTCTTC.

The rearrangement uses TRBV20-1 and TRBJ2-5; D is ambiguous. The CDR3 contains 11 residues. V was clipped by 4 bases and J by 5 bases, with 8 bases between them. Looked up from germline, CDR1 is DFQATT and CDR2 is SNEGSKA (reference sequence). The chain's CDR3 is CSAIGAETQYF. As DNA, the CDR3 is TGCAGTGCTATCGGAGCGGAGACCCAGTACTTC.

This clone has a single count. The chain is built from TRBV25-1 and TRBJ1-6; 8 positions agree with TRBD1. This CDR3 is 16 amino acids long. Germline lookup yields CDR1 MGHDK and CDR2 SYGVNS. V lost 3 bases, J lost 1 base, and 2 bases stayed unmatched. CDR3 region: CASSDTGGSYNSPLHF. CDR3 DNA: TGTGCCAGCAGTGATACAGGGGGGTCCTATAATTCACCCCTCCACTTT.

The chain uses TRBV5-4 and TRBJ2-7, with 16 bases matching TRBD2. The CDR3 is made up of 17 amino acids. Germline CDR1 is SGHNT and CDR2 is YYREEE (reference sequence). Losses at the gene ends were 3 bases for V and 6 bases for J; bases not matched to a gene: 9. CDR3 nucleotide sequence: TGTGCCAGCAGCTCCGGGACTAGCGGGGGGGCCTTCGCCGAGCAGTACTTC. Translated, it gives CASSSGTSGGAFAEQYF.

The chain has TRBV28 and TRBJ2-5; the match to TRBD1 covers 7 bases. This CDR3 comprises 15 residues. The ends lost 6 bases at V and 7 bases at J; junction bases unmatched: 14. The germline CDR1 and CDR2 sequences are MDHEN and SYDVKM. The CDR3: CASSSYRGPFGTQYF. The CDR3 DNA reads as TGTGCCAGCAGCTCATACAGGGGCCCCTTCGGGACCCAGTACTTC.

The chain recombines TRBV6-5 with TRBJ1-2, with D maybe TRBD1 (6 bases). The germline gives CDR1 MNHEY, CDR2 SVGAGI. Deletions cut 0 bases from V and 4 bases from J, with 12 bases between. CDR3 length: 15 amino acids. The CDR3 DNA follows: TGTGCCAGCAGTTACTCCCCGGTAGGGGGCTATGGCTACACCTTC. Translated, it gives CASSYSPVGGYGYTF.

This chain uses TRBV25-1 with TRBJ2-7, with D perhaps matching TRBD1 (6 bases). Looked up from germline, CDR1 is MGHDK and CDR2 is SYGVNS. The V end lost 5 bases, the J end lost 4 bases, and 15 bases lay between the germline ends. The length of the CDR3 is 14 residues. The CDR3 DNA is TGTGCCAGCAGTTGGGGGCAGGGGTCGTACGAGCAGTACTTC. It translates to CASSWGQGSYEQYF.

The chain uses TRBV6-4 and TRBJ2-7; D might be TRBD2 (5 bases). The germline gives CDR1 MRHNA, CDR2 SNTAGT. Trimming took off 3 bases at V and 3 bases at J, with 9 bases between the two ends. The CDR3 covers 13 residues. The CDR3 bases are TGTGCCAGCAGTGAATACGCGGGCTACGAGCAGTACTTC. The encoded protein is CASSEYAGYEQYF.

The chain is built from TRBV7-9 and TRBJ1-1; D possibly corresponds to TRBD1 (5 bases). Looked up from germline, CDR1 is SEHNR and CDR2 is FQNEAQ (reference sequence). The CDR3 has 13 amino acids. The germline V and J ends were trimmed by 11 bases and 5 bases, with 18 bases remaining between them. CDR3 sequence (DNA): TGTGCCGGCTCCTTTGAGGGACTGACTGAAGCTTTCTTT. Residues: CAGSFEGLTEAFF.

This clone appeared a single time. V is TRBV7-2 and J is TRBJ1-3; 8 bases fit TRBD1. CDR1 is SGHTA and CDR2 is FQGNSA in the germline V gene. The CDR3 spans 14 residues. The V gene end was trimmed by 5 bases and the J gene end by 3 bases; junction bases not matched to a gene: 3. The CDR3 DNA reads as TGTGCCAGCAGCCTACAGGGGGTTGGAAACACCATATATTTT. Protein sequence: CASSLQGVGNTIYF.

V is TRBV10-3 and J is TRBJ2-7; D may be TRBD1 (5 bases). Trimming cost V 3 bases and J 0 bases, with 9 bases left between them. CDR3 length equals 14 residues. The germline CDR1 and CDR2 sequences are ENHRY and SYGVKD. The chain's CDR3 is CAISDSQGSYEQYF. The CDR3 coding sequence is TGTGCCATCAGTGACTCCCAGGGCTCCTACGAGCAGTACTTC.